The rows below give T cell receptor beta chains drawn from one sample of a study of metastatic and nonmetastatic thyroid tumors. TCRdb re-called the PCR reads with MiXCR. The top ten hold roughly a tenth of the sample, which has 35,000 to 45,000 clones, less than 30% seen once. The sequencing input was blood. Receptors were obtained from a male donor with papillary thyroid cancer or a benign thyroid nodule (not recorded which). Some clones in this sample may be carry-over from other donors' samples. CDR3s include the opening cysteine and the closing phenylalanine or tryptophan. A D gene is named only where the DNA matches it firmly. Clone size is not always given. Where it is, it says once, few, many or a class for expanded clones.

>TRBJ2-1|many|.|12|TRBV20-1
TGCAGTGCAGGGACTTCCTACAATGAGCAGTTCTTC
CSAGTSYNEQFF
>TRBJ2-7|.|.|14|TRBV4-2
TGTGCCAGCAGCCAAGATGACTCCGCCTACGAGCAGTACTTC
CASSQDDSAYEQYF
>TRBJ2-7|few|.|14|TRBV6-2/TRBV6-3
TGTGCCAGCAGCCGAACTATAGAAGGGGGCGAGCAGTACTTC
CASSRTIEGGEQYF
>TRBJ2-7|.|TRBD2|16|TRBV18
TGTGCCAGCTCACCCGTCGGGACTAGCGGGAGGTACGAGCAGTACTTC
CASSPVGTSGRYEQYF
>TRBJ1-5|many|.|12|TRBV2
TGTGCCACTGGGACGGCGAATCAGCCCCAGCATTTT
CATGTANQPQHF
>TRBJ1-2|few|TRBD1|15|TRBV12-3/TRBV12-4
TGTGCCAGCAGCCAACCGGGACAGGGGGCGCGAGGCTACACCTTC
CASSQPGQGARGYTF
>TRBJ1-2|medium-sized|.|15|TRBV6-1
TGTGCCAGCAGTGAAAGGTGGGGGGGGAGCTATGGCTACACCTTC
CASSERWGGSYGYTF
>TRBJ2-2|few|.|16|TRBV2
TGTGCCAGCAGTGAATCTGGCAGGTGGGGCACCGGGGAGCTGTTTTTT
CASSESGRWGTGELFF
>TRBJ2-7|.|TRBD1|14|TRBV2
TGTGCCAGCAGTGAAGTGGGACAGGGATACGAGCAGTACTTC
CASSEVGQGYEQYF
>TRBJ2-1|few|.|14|TRBV12-3/TRBV12-4
TGTGCCAGCAGAGGAGGGAGCTCCTACAATGAGCAGTTCTTC
CASRGGSSYNEQFF
>TRBJ2-2|many|.|15|TRBV2
TGTGCCAGCACCAAGCCCACAGTCAAGACCGGGGAGCTGTTTTTT
CASTKPTVKTGELFF
>TRBJ2-7|.|.|14|TRBV20-1
TGCAGTGCTTGGGGGACGCGGGAAACCTACGAGCAGTACTTC
CSAWGTRETYEQYF
>TRBJ2-1|many|.|15|TRBV7-9
TGTGCCAGCCCCAAGCGGGGCAGGGGGCGTTTGGAGCAGTTCTTC
CASPKRGRGRLEQFF
>TRBJ1-1|many|.|12|TRBV5-1
TGCGCCAGCAGCTCCCAGAACGCTGAAGCTTTCTTT
CASSSQNAEAFF
>TRBJ2-7|few|.|12|TRBV19
TGTGCCAGTGGGAGCCGGTCCTACGAGCAGTACTTC
CASGSRSYEQYF
>TRBJ2-1|few|.|12|TRBV27
TGTGCCAGCAGTTTTGGACGGAATGAGCAGTTCTTC
CASSFGRNEQFF
>TRBJ2-1|many|.|15|TRBV20-1
TGCAGTGCGAGAGGGCTGACGGGAGTCCACAATGAGCAGTTCTTC
CSARGLTGVHNEQFF
>TRBJ1-1|.|.|12|TRBV20-1
TGCAGTTCCCGGCGGCAGAACACTGAAGCTTTCTTT
CSSRRQNTEAFF
>TRBJ1-1|.|TRBD1|15|TRBV6-5
TGTGCCAGCAGTTACCCGGGACAGCTAAACACTGAAGCTTTCTTT
CASSYPGQLNTEAFF
>TRBJ1-1|medium-sized|.|12|TRBV4-1
TGCGCCAGCAGCCTTCCGGGACAAGAAGCTTTCTTT
CASSLPGQEAFF
>TRBJ2-2|.|.|18|TRBV5-1
TGCGCCAGCAGCTTGAACACGGGGCGCGTGAAGAACACCGGGGAGCTGTTTTTT
CASSLNTGRVKNTGELFF
>TRBJ2-1|.|.|17|TRBV24-1
TGTGCCACCAGTGATTCCGCCGGCACAGGGATCTACAATGAGCGGTTCTTC
CATSDSAGTGIYNERFF